This T cell receptor (beta chain) is from a study of T cells after yellow fever vaccination. Study-wide results and caveats: The booster saw the reappearance of most primary-vaccination clones (roughly 97% CD4, about 90% CD8). A weaker but faster secondary response was observed, peaking on day 5 versus 15.

A 5'RACE template-switching step, the method used to make TCR cDNA, added a universal primer site and UMIs. Via MiXCR, TCRdb re-called the 5' RACE reads, giving one row per CDR3 protein. The table includes about 630,000 distinct CDR3 sequences, about 12% detected once. CDR3 length: 16 residues. V was cut by 1 base and J by 3 bases, with 14 bases left in between. In germline, CDR1 is SGHTA, CDR2 FQGNSA. This clonotype was seen only a few times. No antigen is known for it. The sequencing here drew on PBMCs, taken on the day of the yellow fever booster vaccination. The genes are TRBV7-2 and TRBJ2-3; D not resolved. This clonotype was obtained from a young man who received the YFV17D yellow fever vaccine. CDR3 protein: CASSLGTAPRTDTQYF. The DNA of the CDR3 is TGTGCCAGCAGCTTAGGCACAGCCCCTAGGACAGATACGCAGTATTTT. Based on the CDR3 plus reference TRBV7-2 and TRBJ2-3, the full variable domain is GAGVSQSPSNKVTEKGKDVELRCDPISGHTALYWYRQSLGQGLEFLIYFQGNSAPDKSGLPSDRFSAERTGGSVSTLTIQRTQQEDSAVYLCASSLGTAPRTDTQYFGPGTRLTVL.